This T cell receptor beta chain was observed in a study of T-cell reconstitution after alpha-beta-depleted transplantation in children. Study observations and caveats: Approximately two months post-transplant, alpha-beta T cells reportedly originated from several hundred expanded graft clones.

Preparation of the TCRbeta library used unique molecular identifiers. TCRdb independently ran MiXCR on the PCR reads; one entry per CDR3 protein. The sample yields 450,000 to 600,000 distinct CDR3 sequences, approximately 10% seen once. This clonotype was found a few times. Antigen specificity is unknown. CDR3 size: 17 residues. Trimming took 2 bases from V and 2 from J; bases not matched to a gene: 10. Germline CDR1 GTSNPN, CDR2 SVGIG (reference sequence). The TCR was taken from a child aged 2-9 years with inherited bone marrow failure, due to receive a stem cell transplant. The sample in question was PBMCs, obtained before TCRalphabeta/CD19-depleted stem cell transplant. The chain couples TRBV30 to TRBJ2-1; 9 bases map to TRBD2. This chain's CDR3 is CAWSTSSGGRAYNEQFF. The CDR3 nucleotides read TGTGCCTGGAGTACTTCCTCTGGCGGGAGGGCCTACAATGAGCAGTTCTTC.